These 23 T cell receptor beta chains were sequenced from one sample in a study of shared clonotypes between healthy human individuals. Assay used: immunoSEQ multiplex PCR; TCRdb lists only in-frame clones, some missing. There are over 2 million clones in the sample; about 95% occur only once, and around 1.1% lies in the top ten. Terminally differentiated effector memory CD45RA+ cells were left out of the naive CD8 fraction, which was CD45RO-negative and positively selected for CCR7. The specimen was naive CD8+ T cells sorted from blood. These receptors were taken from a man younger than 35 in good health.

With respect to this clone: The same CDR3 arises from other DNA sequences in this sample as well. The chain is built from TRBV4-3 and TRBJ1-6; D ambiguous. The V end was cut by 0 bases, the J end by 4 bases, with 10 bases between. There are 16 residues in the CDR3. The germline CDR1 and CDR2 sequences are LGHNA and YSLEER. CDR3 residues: CASSQDLAAYNSPLHF. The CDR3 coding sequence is TGCGCCAGCAGCCAAGATCTTGCGGCTTATAATTCACCCCTCCACTTT.

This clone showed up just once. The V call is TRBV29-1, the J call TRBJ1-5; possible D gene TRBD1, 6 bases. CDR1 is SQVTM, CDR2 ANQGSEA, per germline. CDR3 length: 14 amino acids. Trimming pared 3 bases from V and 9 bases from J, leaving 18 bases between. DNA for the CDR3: TGCAGCGTTGAGGGGAGGGGGGGGCGTTTGCCCCAGCATTTT. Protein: CSVEGRGGRLPQHF.

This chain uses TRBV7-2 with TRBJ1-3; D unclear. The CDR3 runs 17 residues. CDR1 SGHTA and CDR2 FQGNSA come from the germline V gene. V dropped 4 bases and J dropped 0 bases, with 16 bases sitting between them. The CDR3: CASSSALDLSSGNTIYF. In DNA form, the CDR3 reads TGTGCCAGCAGCTCGGCCCTGGATCTAAGCTCTGGAAACACCATATATTTT.

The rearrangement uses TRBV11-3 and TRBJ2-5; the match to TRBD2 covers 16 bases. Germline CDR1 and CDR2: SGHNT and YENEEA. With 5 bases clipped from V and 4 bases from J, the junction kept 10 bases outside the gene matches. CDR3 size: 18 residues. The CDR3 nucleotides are TGTGCCAGCAGCCCTGGGACTAGCGGGAGGGCCTGGGGAGAGACCCAGTACTTC. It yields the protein CASSPGTSGRAWGETQYF.

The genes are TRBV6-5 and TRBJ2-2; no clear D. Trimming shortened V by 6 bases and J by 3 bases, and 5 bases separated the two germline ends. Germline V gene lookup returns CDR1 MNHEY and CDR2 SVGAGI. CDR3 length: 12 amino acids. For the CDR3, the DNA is TGTGCCAGCAGAGATTACACCGGGGAGCTGTTTTTT. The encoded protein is CASRDYTGELFF.

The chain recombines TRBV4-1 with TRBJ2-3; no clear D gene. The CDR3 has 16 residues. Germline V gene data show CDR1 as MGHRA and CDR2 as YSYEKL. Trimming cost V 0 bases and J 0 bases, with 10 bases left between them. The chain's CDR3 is CASSQEELGSTDTQYF. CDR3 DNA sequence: TGCGCCAGCAGCCAAGAGGAGCTAGGAAGCACAGATACGCAGTATTTT.

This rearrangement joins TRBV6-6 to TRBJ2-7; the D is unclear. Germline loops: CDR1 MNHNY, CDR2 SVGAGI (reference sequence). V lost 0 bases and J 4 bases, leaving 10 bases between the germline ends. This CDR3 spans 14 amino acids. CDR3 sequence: CASSYSSPVYEQYF. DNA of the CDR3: TGTGCCAGCAGTTACTCAAGTCCAGTTTACGAGCAGTACTTC.

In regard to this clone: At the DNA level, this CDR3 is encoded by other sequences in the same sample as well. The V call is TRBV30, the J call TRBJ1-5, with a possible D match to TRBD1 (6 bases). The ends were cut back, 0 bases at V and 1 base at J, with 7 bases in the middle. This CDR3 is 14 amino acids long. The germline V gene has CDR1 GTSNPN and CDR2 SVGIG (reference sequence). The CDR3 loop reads CAWSVGGSNQPQHF. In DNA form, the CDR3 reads TGTGCCTGGAGTGTAGGGGGGAGCAATCAGCCCCAGCATTTT.

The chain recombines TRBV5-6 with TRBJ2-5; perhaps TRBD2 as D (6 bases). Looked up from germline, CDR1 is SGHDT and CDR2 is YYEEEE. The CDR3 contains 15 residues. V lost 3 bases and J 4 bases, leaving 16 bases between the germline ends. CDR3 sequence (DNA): TGTGCCAGCAGCTCCGGACCGGGGGTACGAGAGACCCAGTACTTC. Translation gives CASSSGPGVRETQYF.

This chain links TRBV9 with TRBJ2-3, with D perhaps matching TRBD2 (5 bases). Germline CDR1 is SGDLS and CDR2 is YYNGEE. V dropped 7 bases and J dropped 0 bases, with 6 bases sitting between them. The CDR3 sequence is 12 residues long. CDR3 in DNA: TGTGCCAGCGAGGGTAGCACAGATACGCAGTATTTT. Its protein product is CASEGSTDTQYF.

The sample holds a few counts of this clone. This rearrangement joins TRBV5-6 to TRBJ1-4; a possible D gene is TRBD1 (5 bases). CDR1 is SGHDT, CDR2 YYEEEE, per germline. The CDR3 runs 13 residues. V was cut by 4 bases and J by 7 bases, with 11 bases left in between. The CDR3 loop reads CASSDSWGEKLFF. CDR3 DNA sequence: TGTGCCAGCAGCGACAGCTGGGGTGAAAAACTGTTTTTT.

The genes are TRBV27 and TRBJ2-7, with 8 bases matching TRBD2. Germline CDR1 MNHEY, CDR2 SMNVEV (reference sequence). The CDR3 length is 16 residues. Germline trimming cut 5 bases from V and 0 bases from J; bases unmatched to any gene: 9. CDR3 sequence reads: CASSPGLALGSYEQYF. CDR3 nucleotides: TGTGCCAGCAGTCCCGGACTAGCATTGGGCTCCTACGAGCAGTACTTC.

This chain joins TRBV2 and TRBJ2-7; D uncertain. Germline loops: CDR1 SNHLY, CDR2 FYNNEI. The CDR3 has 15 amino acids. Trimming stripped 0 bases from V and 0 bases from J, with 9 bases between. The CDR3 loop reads CASSEADLASYEQYF. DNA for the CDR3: TGTGCCAGCAGTGAAGCAGACCTCGCCTCCTACGAGCAGTACTTC. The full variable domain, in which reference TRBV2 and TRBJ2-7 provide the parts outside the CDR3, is EPEVTQTPSHQVTQMGQEVILRCVPISNHLYFYWYRQILGQKVEFLVSFYNNEISEKSEIFDDQFSVERPDGSNFTLKIRSTKLEDSAMYFCASSEADLASYEQYFGPGTRLTVT.

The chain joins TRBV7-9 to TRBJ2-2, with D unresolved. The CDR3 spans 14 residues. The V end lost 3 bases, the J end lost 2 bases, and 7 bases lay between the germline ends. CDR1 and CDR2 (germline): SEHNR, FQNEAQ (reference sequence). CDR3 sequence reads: CASSLSGNTGELFF. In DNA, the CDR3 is TGTGCCAGCAGCTTGTCTGGAAACACCGGGGAGCTGTTTTTT.

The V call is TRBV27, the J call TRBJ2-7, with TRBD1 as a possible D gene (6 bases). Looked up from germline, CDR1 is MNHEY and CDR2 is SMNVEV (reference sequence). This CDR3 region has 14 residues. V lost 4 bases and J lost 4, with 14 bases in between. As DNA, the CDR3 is TGTGCCAGCAGTTCATACAGGGTGTTTTACGAGCAGTACTTC. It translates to CASSSYRVFYEQYF.

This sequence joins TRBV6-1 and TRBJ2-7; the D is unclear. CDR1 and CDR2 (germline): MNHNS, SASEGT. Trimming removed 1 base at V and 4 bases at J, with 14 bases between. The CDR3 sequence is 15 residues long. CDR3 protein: CASSEGYVPRYEQYF. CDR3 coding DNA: TGTGCCAGCAGTGAAGGATACGTTCCCCGTTACGAGCAGTACTTC.

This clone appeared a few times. The CDR3 reads CASRQGAKGANVLTF. CDR3 sequence (DNA): TGTGCCAGCAGACAGGGGGCCAAGGGGGCCAACGTCCTGACTTTC. The rearrangement uses TRBV7-2 and TRBJ2-6; 9 nucleotides align to TRBD1. Germline V lookup: CDR1 SGHTA, CDR2 FQGNSA. Trimming cost V 6 bases and J 4 bases; bases outside gene matches: 4. The CDR3 is 15 residues long.

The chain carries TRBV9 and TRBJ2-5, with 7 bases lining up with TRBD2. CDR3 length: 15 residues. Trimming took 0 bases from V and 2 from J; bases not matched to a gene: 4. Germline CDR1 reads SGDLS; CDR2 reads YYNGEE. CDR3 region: CASSVETSKQETQYF. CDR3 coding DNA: TGTGCCAGCAGCGTAGAGACTAGCAAGCAAGAGACCCAGTACTTC.

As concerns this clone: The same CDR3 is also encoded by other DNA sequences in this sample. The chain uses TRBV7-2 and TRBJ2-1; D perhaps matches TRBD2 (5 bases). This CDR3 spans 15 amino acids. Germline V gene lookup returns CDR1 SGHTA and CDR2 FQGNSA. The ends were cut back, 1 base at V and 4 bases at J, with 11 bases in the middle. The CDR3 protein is CASSLDPGSYNEQFF. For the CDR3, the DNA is TGTGCCAGCAGCTTAGACCCGGGATCTTACAATGAGCAGTTCTTC.

The CDR3 DNA reads as TGTGCCAGCAGTCCCAGTCAGGGGTACAATTCACCCCTCCACTTT. It encodes CASSPSQGYNSPLHF. The chain has TRBV27 and TRBJ1-6; D is perhaps TRBD1 (6 bases). The germline CDR1 and CDR2 sequences are MNHEY and SMNVEV (reference sequence). This CDR3 spans 15 amino acids. Trimming removed 5 bases from V and 7 bases from J, with 15 bases in between.

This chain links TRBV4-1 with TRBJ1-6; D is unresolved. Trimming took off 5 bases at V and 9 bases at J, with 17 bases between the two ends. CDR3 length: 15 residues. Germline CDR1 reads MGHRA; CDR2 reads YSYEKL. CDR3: CASSKQPPPPSPLHF. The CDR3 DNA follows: TGCGCCAGCAGCAAGCAGCCGCCCCCGCCTTCACCCCTCCACTTT.

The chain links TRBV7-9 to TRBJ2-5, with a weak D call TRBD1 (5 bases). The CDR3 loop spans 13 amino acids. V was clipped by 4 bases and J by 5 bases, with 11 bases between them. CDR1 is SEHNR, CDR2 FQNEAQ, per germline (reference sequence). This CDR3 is CASSSMSGETQYF. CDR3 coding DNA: TGTGCCAGCAGCTCAATGTCAGGGGAGACCCAGTACTTC.

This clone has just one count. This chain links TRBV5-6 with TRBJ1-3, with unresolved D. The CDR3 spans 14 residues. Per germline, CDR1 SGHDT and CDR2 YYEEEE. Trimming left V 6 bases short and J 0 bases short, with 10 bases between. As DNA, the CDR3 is TGTGCCAGCACCCCGTGGAGCTCTGGAAACACCATATATTTT. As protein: CASTPWSSGNTIYF.